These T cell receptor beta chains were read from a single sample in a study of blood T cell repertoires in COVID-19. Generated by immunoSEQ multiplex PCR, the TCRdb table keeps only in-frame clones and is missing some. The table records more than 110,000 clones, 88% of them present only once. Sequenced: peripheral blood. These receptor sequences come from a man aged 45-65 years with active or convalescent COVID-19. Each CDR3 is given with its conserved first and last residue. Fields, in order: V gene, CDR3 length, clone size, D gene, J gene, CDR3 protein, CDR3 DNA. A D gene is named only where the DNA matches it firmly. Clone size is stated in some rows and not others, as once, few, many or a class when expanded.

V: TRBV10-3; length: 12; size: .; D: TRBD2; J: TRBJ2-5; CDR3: CAIGAGEETQYF; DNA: TGTGCCATCGGAGCGGGAGAAGAGACCCAGTACTTC
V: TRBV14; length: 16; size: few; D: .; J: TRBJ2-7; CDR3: CASSHLGLFSSYEQYF; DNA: TGTGCCAGCAGCCATCTTGGACTGTTCAGCTCCTACGAGCAGTACTTC
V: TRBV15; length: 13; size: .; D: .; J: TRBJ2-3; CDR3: CATGTRSTDTQYF; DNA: TGTGCCACTGGGACACGAAGCACAGATACGCAGTATTTT
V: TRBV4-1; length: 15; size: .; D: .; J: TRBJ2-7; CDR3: CASSQGTGGTYEQYF; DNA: TGCGCCAGCAGCCAAGGTACCGGCGGAACCTACGAGCAGTACTTC
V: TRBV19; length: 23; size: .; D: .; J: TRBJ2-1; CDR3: CASSTTRGLSGLVPKNSYNEQFF; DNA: TGTGCCAGTAGCACAACCCGGGGTTTGTCGGGCCTAGTCCCCAAAAACTCCTACAATGAGCAGTTCTTC
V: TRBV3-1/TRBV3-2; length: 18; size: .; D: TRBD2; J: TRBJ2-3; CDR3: CASSQDRVLAGAADTQYF; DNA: TGTGCCAGCAGCCAAGATCGGGTCCTAGCGGGAGCTGCAGATACGCAGTATTTT
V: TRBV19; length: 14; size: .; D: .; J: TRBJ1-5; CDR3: CASSLRGGDQPQHF; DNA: TGTGCCAGTAGCCTAAGGGGGGGGGATCAGCCCCAGCATTTT
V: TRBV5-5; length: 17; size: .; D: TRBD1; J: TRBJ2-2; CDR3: CASSHQGTGANTGELFF; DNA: TGTGCCAGCAGCCACCAAGGGACAGGGGCGAACACCGGGGAGCTGTTTTTT
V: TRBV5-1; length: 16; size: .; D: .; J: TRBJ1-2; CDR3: CASSLQSGGSNYGYTF; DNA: TGCGCCAGCAGCTTGCAGAGCGGAGGGTCCAACTATGGCTACACCTTC
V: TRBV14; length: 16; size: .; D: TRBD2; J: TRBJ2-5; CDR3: CASSPRTSGRGETQYF; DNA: TGTGCCAGCAGCCCCCGGACTAGCGGGAGAGGAGAGACCCAGTACTTC
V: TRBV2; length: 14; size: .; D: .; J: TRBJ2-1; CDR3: CASSEARTHDEQFF; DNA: TGTGCCAGCAGTGAAGCCAGGACACACGATGAGCAGTTCTTC
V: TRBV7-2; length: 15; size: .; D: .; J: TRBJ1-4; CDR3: CASSPRSTTNEKLFF; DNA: TGTGCCAGCAGCCCCCGGTCGACTACTAATGAAAAACTGTTTTTT
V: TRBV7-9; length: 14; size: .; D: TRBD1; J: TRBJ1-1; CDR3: CASSGNRGHTEAFF; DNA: TGTGCCAGCAGCGGCAACAGGGGTCACACTGAAGCTTTCTTT
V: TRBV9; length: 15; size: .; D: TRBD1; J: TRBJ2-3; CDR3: CASSVRDSPPLSQYF; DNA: TGTGCCAGCAGCGTAAGGGACAGTCCCCCCTTATCGCAGTATTTT
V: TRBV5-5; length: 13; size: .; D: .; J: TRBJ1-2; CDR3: CASSLIGVHGYTF; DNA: TGTGCCAGCAGCTTGATAGGGGTGCATGGCTACACCTTC
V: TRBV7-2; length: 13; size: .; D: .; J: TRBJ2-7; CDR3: CASSSGQHDEQYF; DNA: TGTGCCAGCAGCTCTGGACAGCACGACGAGCAGTACTTC
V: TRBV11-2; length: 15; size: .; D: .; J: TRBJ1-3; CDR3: CASSLTRGRGNTIYF; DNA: TGTGCCAGCAGCCTAACTCGGGGTCGTGGAAACACCATATATTTT
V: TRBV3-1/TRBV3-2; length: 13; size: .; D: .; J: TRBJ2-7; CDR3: CASSLGTNYEQYF; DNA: TGTGCCAGCAGCCTCGGGACAAACTACGAGCAGTACTTC
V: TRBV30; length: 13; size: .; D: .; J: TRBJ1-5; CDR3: CAWTSGGNQPQHF; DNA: TGTGCCTGGACGTCAGGGGGCAATCAGCCCCAGCATTTT
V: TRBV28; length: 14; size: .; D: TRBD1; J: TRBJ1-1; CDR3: CASSFPDRGPKAFF; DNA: TGTGCCAGCAGTTTCCCGGACAGGGGGCCTAAAGCTTTCTTT
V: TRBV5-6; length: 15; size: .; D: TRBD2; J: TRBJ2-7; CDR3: CASSLIAGGPGEQYF; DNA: TGTGCCAGCAGCTTGATAGCGGGAGGGCCGGGCGAGCAGTACTTC
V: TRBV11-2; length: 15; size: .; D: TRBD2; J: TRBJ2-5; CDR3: CASSSPTSVQETQYF; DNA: TGTGCCAGCAGCTCCCCGACTAGCGTCCAAGAGACCCAGTACTTC
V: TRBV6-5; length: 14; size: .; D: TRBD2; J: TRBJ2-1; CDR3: CASSTSGRYNEQFF; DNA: TGTGCCAGCTCAACTAGCGGGAGGTACAATGAGCAGTTCTTC
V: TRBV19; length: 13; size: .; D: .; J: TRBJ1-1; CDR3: CASSIGGARQAFF; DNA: TGTGCCAGTAGTATAGGCGGGGCCCGACAAGCTTTCTTT
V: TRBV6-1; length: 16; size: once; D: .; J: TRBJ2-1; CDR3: CASSEGPSGIGGEQFF; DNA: TGTGCCAGCAGTGAAGGTCCTAGCGGCATAGGGGGTGAGCAGTTCTTC
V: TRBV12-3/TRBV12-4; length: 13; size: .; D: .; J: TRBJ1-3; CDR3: CASSSPFGNTIYF; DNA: TGTGCCAGCAGTTCCCCCTTTGGAAACACCATATATTTT
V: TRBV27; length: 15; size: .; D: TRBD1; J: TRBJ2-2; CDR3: CASRRTGVNTGELFF; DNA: TGTGCCAGCCGACGGACAGGGGTAAACACCGGGGAGCTGTTTTTT
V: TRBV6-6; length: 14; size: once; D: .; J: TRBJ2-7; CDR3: CASSLREGSYEQYF; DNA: TGTGCCAGCAGCCTACGAGAGGGCTCCTACGAGCAGTACTTC
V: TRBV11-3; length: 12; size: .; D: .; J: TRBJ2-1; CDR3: CASSELENEQFF; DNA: TGTGCCAGCAGCGAACTAGAGAATGAGCAGTTCTTC
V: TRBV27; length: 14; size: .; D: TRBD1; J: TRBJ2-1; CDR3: CASSSRGRTNEQFF; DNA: TGTGCCAGCAGTTCCAGGGGGCGAACAAATGAGCAGTTCTTC
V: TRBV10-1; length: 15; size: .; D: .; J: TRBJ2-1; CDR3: CASSESKQIYNEQFF; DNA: TGCGCCAGCAGTGAGTCGAAACAGATTTACAATGAGCAGTTCTTC
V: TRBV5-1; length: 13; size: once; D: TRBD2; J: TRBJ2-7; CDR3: CASSPGTKYEQYF; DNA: TGCGCCAGCAGCCCCGGGACTAAGTACGAGCAGTACTTC
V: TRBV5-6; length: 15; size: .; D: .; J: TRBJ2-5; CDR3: CASSLVGGGQETQYF; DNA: TGTGCCAGCAGCTTGGTGGGGGGAGGTCAAGAGACCCAGTACTTC
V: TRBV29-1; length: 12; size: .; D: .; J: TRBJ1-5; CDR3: CSVLQGNQPQHF; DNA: TGCAGCGTCCTACAGGGCAATCAGCCCCAGCATTTT
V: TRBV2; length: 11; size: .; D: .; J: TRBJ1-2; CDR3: CASSSRYGYTF; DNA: TGTGCCAGCAGTTCTCGCTATGGCTACACCTTC
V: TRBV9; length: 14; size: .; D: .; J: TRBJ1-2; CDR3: CASSVDTVNYGYTF; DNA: TGTGCCAGCAGCGTAGATACAGTAAACTATGGCTACACCTTC
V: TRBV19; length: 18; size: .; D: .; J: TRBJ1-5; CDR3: CASSIRGAGGDSNQPQHF; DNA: TGTGCCAGTAGTATCCGGGGAGCAGGCGGAGATAGCAATCAGCCCCAGCATTTT
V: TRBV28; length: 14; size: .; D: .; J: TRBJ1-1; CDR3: CASSWRPGGTEAFF; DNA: TGTGCCAGCAGTTGGAGGCCCGGGGGCACTGAAGCTTTCTTT
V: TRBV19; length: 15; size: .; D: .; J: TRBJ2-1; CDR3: CASSTRDIGNNEQFF; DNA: TGTGCCAGTAGTACCCGGGACATCGGCAACAATGAGCAGTTCTTC